Shown below are 2 T cell receptor beta chains from a single sample sequenced in a study of Tregs in tolerant kidney transplant recipients. Profiling relied on immunoSEQ multiplex PCR, and the TCRdb table lists in-frame clones only, not all of them. In the table there are roughly 250,000 clones, 80% to 85% of which are singletons. Specimen: CD4+ T cells from blood. The receptors were sampled from a human donor in good health.

The V call is TRBV11-2, the J call TRBJ2-1; D gene unclear. The CDR3 covers 13 residues. V gave up 1 base and J gave up 5 bases, with 6 bases separating them. Germline CDR1 reads SGHAT; CDR2 reads FQNNGV. The CDR3 is CASSLALDNEQFF. The CDR3 nucleotides read TGTGCCAGCAGCTTAGCTTTAGACAATGAGCAGTTCTTC. The whole variable domain, filled in from reference TRBV11-2 and TRBJ2-1, reads EAGVAQSPRYKIIEKRQSVAFWCNPISGHATLYWYQQILGQGPKLLIQFQNNGVVDDSQLPKDRFSAERLKGVDSTLKIQPAKLEDSAVYLCASSLALDNEQFFGPGTRLTVL.

The rearrangement links TRBV19 to TRBJ2-2; 13 positions match TRBD2. Germline CDR1 reads LNHDA; CDR2 reads SQIVND (reference sequence). J gave up 0 bases and V 6 bases, and 7 bases lay outside the gene matches. The CDR3 totals 18 residues. CDR3 bases: TGTGCCAGTAGCCGGACTAGCGGGGGCGGCTCGAACACCGGGGAGCTGTTTTTT. It specifies CASSRTSGGGSNTGELFF.